This T cell receptor (beta chain) is from a study of blood T cell repertoires in COVID-19 (dated by TCRdb to 2019 to 2021). About the full investigation: Samples covering the acute and convalescent phases of COVID-19 were provided by collaborators in the United States, Italy and Spain. The prospective study material was composed of cDNA or gDNA derived from T cells, B-cell-depleted T cells, or PBMCs. Subjects who had been exposed to COVID-19, were actively infected with it, or had recovered from it provided the deeply sampled blood TCRbeta repertoires that made up the dataset. A freely available public database, intended as a resource for researchers studying the immune response to SARS-CoV-2, is where the repertoires were released. The samples were drawn from the first 160 participants of the ongoing ImmuneRACE study and from 950 to 1,500 subjects provided by 6 global collaborators. Nearly every sample came with metadata listing a de-identified subject ID, COVID-19 status, age in years and sex. Where available, HLA class I and class II types were taken from metadata supplied by the sample provider and were not determined by assay-based typing.

With respect to this clone: What antigen it recognizes has not been identified. The sample holds no much larger clone one base away, and base qualities are not on file.

The immunoSEQ Assay, a bias-controlled multiplex PCR, was used to amplify TCRbeta CDR3 regions from genomic DNA. The published analysis was carried out like this. The number of nucleated cells in each sample was estimated by amplification of reference gene primers within the assay. To quantify the absolute abundance of each unique TCRbeta CDR3 rearrangement, sequence reads were collapsed and filtered. For each sample, productive Simpson clonality was calculated as the square root of Simpson's diversity index across productive rearrangements. TCRdb took over this immuneACCESS table, retaining in-frame rearrangements with V and J assigned. Such tables are incomplete; in checked studies, under half of the missing clones stem from an unresolved V gene, and the remainder is unexplained. Clone size and the V and J calls come from that table; the DNA yielded D and trimming. Here the sample has 380,000 or so clones; approximately 88% occur a single time. The top ten clonotypes cover around 0.95% of the sample.

On the study overall, not on this receptor specifically: How much clinical and demographic metadata was included differed by source and by participant, and the metadata was provided uncurated.

Participants in the prospective study were aged roughly 18 to 89 years, lived in 20 to 25 United States geographic areas, and enrolled through a virtual design. To assign participants to cohorts, the prospective study relied on clinical history that participants themselves reported in a screening survey and a study questionnaire. In the prospective study, whole blood, serum and a nasopharyngeal or oropharyngeal swab were collected from each participant by mobile phlebotomists. Additional blood draws and questionnaires over an approximately two-month period could optionally be provided by prospective study participants. Before DNA extraction, prospective study blood samples were shipped either frozen or at room temperature. V has 3 bases trimmed and J has 5 bases trimmed; junction bases matching no gene number 4. The germline V gene (reference sequence) sets CDR1 to LGHDT and CDR2 to YNNKEL. The CDR3 has 14 amino acids, counting the end cysteine and phenylalanine. Just CDR3 DNA is preserved here, 42 bases in frame from base 1.

The sample taken for sequencing was PBMCs or T cells enriched from blood (not recorded which). This receptor was identified in a woman in her thirties with acute COVID-19. The rearranged segments are TRBV3-1 (or the pseudogene TRBV3-2) and TRBJ2-7, with 10 bases aligning to TRBD2. In nucleotides, the sequence is TGTGCCAGCAGCCAGATAGCGGGGGGCAACGAGCAGTACTTC. Translated, this is CASSQIAGGNEQYF.